This is a list of T cell receptor beta chains from one sample in a study of PD-1 blockade in mismatch repair-deficient tumors. Only in-frame clones appear in the TCRdb table, and some are missing; sequencing was by immunoSEQ multiplex PCR. The sample contains tens of thousands of clones, 75% to 90% of which appear only once. The sample consisted of PBMCs, taken approximately 41 weeks after starting pembrolizumab. These receptors were obtained from an adult with mismatch repair-deficient cancer. The CDR3 runs from the conserved cysteine through the conserved F or W. Each record gives: CDR3 protein, CDR3 DNA, D gene, J gene, V gene, clone size. A D gene is named only where the DNA matches it firmly. Clone sizes are given selectively: once, few, many, or a class where the clone is expanded.

cdr3_aa: CASSFWGVRAGKYTGELFF
cdr3_nt: TGTGCCAGCAGTTTTTGGGGAGTTCGCGCCGGGAAATACACCGGGGAGCTGTTTTTT
d_call: NA
j_call: TRBJ2-2
v_call: TRBV27
clone_size: once

cdr3_aa: CASRQAGGLYTQYF
cdr3_nt: TGTGCCAGCAGACAAGCGGGAGGTTTGTATACGCAGTATTTT
d_call: TRBD2
j_call: TRBJ2-3
v_call: TRBV28
clone_size: NA

cdr3_aa: CAWEGQGSNQPQHF
cdr3_nt: TGTGCCTGGGAAGGACAGGGGTCCAATCAGCCCCAGCATTTT
d_call: TRBD1
j_call: TRBJ1-5
v_call: TRBV30
clone_size: NA

cdr3_aa: CASSPRQDNEQFF
cdr3_nt: TGTGCCAGCAGCCCCCGACAGGACAATGAGCAGTTCTTC
d_call: NA
j_call: TRBJ2-1
v_call: TRBV6-6
clone_size: few

cdr3_aa: CASSLEGAFF
cdr3_nt: TGTGCCAGCAGCTTGGAGGGGGCTTTCTTT
d_call: NA
j_call: TRBJ1-1
v_call: TRBV5-4
clone_size: NA

cdr3_aa: CASSEGRGRGTDTQYF
cdr3_nt: TGTGCCAGCAGTGAAGGACGCGGGAGGGGGACAGATACGCAGTATTTT
d_call: TRBD2
j_call: TRBJ2-3
v_call: TRBV2
clone_size: once

cdr3_aa: CASSYRLGSSYNEQFF
cdr3_nt: TGTGCCAGCAGTTACAGGCTAGGAAGCTCCTACAATGAGCAGTTCTTC
d_call: NA
j_call: TRBJ2-1
v_call: TRBV6-5
clone_size: NA

cdr3_aa: CASSDAGDYGYTF
cdr3_nt: TGTGCCAGCAGTGACGCAGGTGACTATGGCTACACCTTC
d_call: NA
j_call: TRBJ1-2
v_call: TRBV2
clone_size: few

cdr3_aa: CASRTRNTEAFF
cdr3_nt: TGCGCCAGCAGAACTAGAAACACTGAAGCTTTCTTT
d_call: NA
j_call: TRBJ1-1
v_call: TRBV10-2
clone_size: NA

cdr3_aa: CASIHRRGGEQFF
cdr3_nt: TGTGCCAGCATTCACAGGCGGGGGGGCGAGCAGTTCTTC
d_call: TRBD2
j_call: TRBJ2-1
v_call: TRBV6-5
clone_size: NA

cdr3_aa: CASSQSARGGATEAFF
cdr3_nt: TGTGCCAGCAGCCAATCGGCACGGGGGGGGGCCACTGAAGCTTTCTTT
d_call: NA
j_call: TRBJ1-1
v_call: TRBV16
clone_size: NA

cdr3_aa: CASTFGQETQYF
cdr3_nt: TGTGCCAGCACATTCGGGCAAGAGACCCAGTACTTC
d_call: NA
j_call: TRBJ2-5
v_call: TRBV2
clone_size: NA

cdr3_aa: CASSVDDRESYNEQFF
cdr3_nt: TGTGCCAGCAGCGTAGATGACAGGGAATCCTACAATGAGCAGTTCTTC
d_call: TRBD1
j_call: TRBJ2-1
v_call: TRBV9
clone_size: NA

cdr3_aa: CASSLGSLADRADTQYF
cdr3_nt: TGTGCCAGCAGCTTAGGATCACTAGCGGATCGGGCAGATACGCAGTATTTT
d_call: TRBD2
j_call: TRBJ2-3
v_call: TRBV7-2
clone_size: NA

cdr3_aa: CASSPDSYSYNSPLHF
cdr3_nt: TGTGCCAGCAGCCCCGACAGTTACTCCTATAATTCACCCCTCCACTTT
d_call: NA
j_call: TRBJ1-6
v_call: TRBV7-9
clone_size: NA

cdr3_aa: CAWRSRGGGYNEQFF
cdr3_nt: TGTGCCTGGAGATCACGAGGGGGGGGCTACAATGAGCAGTTCTTC
d_call: NA
j_call: TRBJ2-1
v_call: TRBV30
clone_size: NA

cdr3_aa: CASSLLGVAGGYNEQFF
cdr3_nt: TGTGCCAGCAGTCTCCTCGGGGTAGCGGGCGGCTACAATGAGCAGTTCTTC
d_call: TRBD2
j_call: TRBJ2-1
v_call: TRBV27
clone_size: NA

cdr3_aa: CAYGGSDTEAFF
cdr3_nt: TGTGCCTATGGCGGCTCGGACACTGAAGCTTTCTTT
d_call: NA
j_call: TRBJ1-1
v_call: TRBV6-1
clone_size: NA

cdr3_aa: CASSQAWLAGTNEQFF
cdr3_nt: TGTGCCAGCAGCCAAGCATGGCTAGCGGGGACCAATGAGCAGTTCTTC
d_call: TRBD2
j_call: TRBJ2-1
v_call: TRBV4-2
clone_size: NA

cdr3_aa: CASSEGLAGYNEQFF
cdr3_nt: TGTGCCAGCAGCGAGGGACTAGCGGGGTACAATGAGCAGTTCTTC
d_call: TRBD2
j_call: TRBJ2-1
v_call: TRBV9
clone_size: NA

cdr3_aa: CASSASGAGSEQFF
cdr3_nt: TGTGCCAGCAGCGCTAGCGGGGCCGGGAGTGAGCAGTTCTTC
d_call: TRBD2
j_call: TRBJ2-1
v_call: TRBV6-5
clone_size: NA

cdr3_aa: CASSLGGPGNTIYF
cdr3_nt: TGTGCCAGCAGCTTAGGGGGGCCTGGAAACACCATATATTTT
d_call: NA
j_call: TRBJ1-3
v_call: TRBV11-2
clone_size: NA

cdr3_aa: CASSRDMNTEAFF
cdr3_nt: TGCGCCAGCAGTAGGGACATGAACACTGAAGCTTTCTTT
d_call: NA
j_call: TRBJ1-1
v_call: TRBV5-1
clone_size: NA

cdr3_aa: CASSLTQGTYNEQFF
cdr3_nt: TGTGCCAGCAGCTTAACACAGGGAACGTACAATGAGCAGTTCTTC
d_call: NA
j_call: TRBJ2-1
v_call: TRBV7-9
clone_size: NA

cdr3_aa: CASSIGGGPDTQYF
cdr3_nt: TGTGCCAGTAGTATCGGGGGAGGGCCGGATACGCAGTATTTT
d_call: TRBD2
j_call: TRBJ2-3
v_call: TRBV19
clone_size: NA

cdr3_aa: CASSWTGFSYEQYF
cdr3_nt: TGTGCCAGCAGTTGGACAGGGTTTTCCTACGAGCAGTACTTC
d_call: TRBD1
j_call: TRBJ2-7
v_call: TRBV6-1
clone_size: NA

cdr3_aa: CASNDITEAFF
cdr3_nt: TGCGCCAGCAACGACATCACTGAAGCTTTCTTT
d_call: NA
j_call: TRBJ1-1
v_call: TRBV5-1
clone_size: NA

cdr3_aa: CASSLGRNNEQFF
cdr3_nt: TGTGCCAGCAGCTTAGGTAGAAACAATGAGCAGTTCTTC
d_call: NA
j_call: TRBJ2-1
v_call: TRBV11-2
clone_size: NA

cdr3_aa: CASSPNGFGSNKNIQYF
cdr3_nt: TGTGCCAGCAGCCCTAACGGGTTCGGTTCGAACAAAAACATTCAGTACTTC
d_call: NA
j_call: TRBJ2-4
v_call: TRBV9
clone_size: NA

cdr3_aa: CASSTTQGIGQPQHF
cdr3_nt: TGTGCCAGTAGTACCACTCAGGGGATAGGCCAGCCCCAGCATTTT
d_call: NA
j_call: TRBJ1-5
v_call: TRBV19
clone_size: NA

cdr3_aa: CASKLTSSTGELFF
cdr3_nt: TGTGCCAGCAAGTTGACATCATCCACCGGGGAGCTGTTTTTT
d_call: NA
j_call: TRBJ2-2
v_call: TRBV11-2
clone_size: once

cdr3_aa: CASRATSGQETQYF
cdr3_nt: TGTGCCAGCAGAGCGACTAGCGGCCAAGAGACCCAGTACTTC
d_call: TRBD2
j_call: TRBJ2-5
v_call: TRBV2
clone_size: NA

cdr3_aa: CASSLVGGQWNTEAFF
cdr3_nt: TGCGCCAGCAGCTTGGTGGGGGGACAGTGGAACACTGAAGCTTTCTTT
d_call: TRBD1
j_call: TRBJ1-1
v_call: TRBV5-1
clone_size: NA

cdr3_aa: CASSYGGWEQYF
cdr3_nt: TGTGCCAGCAGTTACGGCGGATGGGAGCAGTACTTC
d_call: NA
j_call: TRBJ2-7
v_call: TRBV6-6
clone_size: NA

cdr3_aa: CASSFLAGAETQYF
cdr3_nt: TGTGCCAGCAGTTTTTTAGCGGGAGCCGAGACCCAGTACTTC
d_call: TRBD2
j_call: TRBJ2-5
v_call: TRBV28
clone_size: NA

cdr3_aa: CASSLAGYLDYGYTF
cdr3_nt: TGTGCCAGCAGTTTGGCCGGGTATCTTGACTATGGCTACACCTTC
d_call: NA
j_call: TRBJ1-2
v_call: TRBV27
clone_size: NA

cdr3_aa: CASSPSGPVGNEQYF
cdr3_nt: TGTGCCAGCAGCCCTAGCGGGCCGGTAGGCAACGAGCAGTACTTC
d_call: TRBD2
j_call: TRBJ2-7
v_call: TRBV7-9
clone_size: NA

cdr3_aa: CASSVVGVAAETQYF
cdr3_nt: TGTGCCAGCAGCGTAGTGGGCGTAGCGGCAGAGACCCAGTACTTC
d_call: NA
j_call: TRBJ2-5
v_call: TRBV9
clone_size: NA

cdr3_aa: CASSADQVGYTF
cdr3_nt: TGCGCCAGCAGCGCAGATCAGGTGGGCTACACCTTC
d_call: NA
j_call: TRBJ1-2
v_call: TRBV5-1
clone_size: NA

cdr3_aa: CASKGVTESAEQYF
cdr3_nt: TGCGCCAGCAAGGGCGTGACAGAGTCGGCGGAGCAGTACTTC
d_call: NA
j_call: TRBJ2-7
v_call: TRBV5-1
clone_size: NA

cdr3_aa: CASSLAQAYNEQFF
cdr3_nt: TGCGCCAGCAGCTTGGCTCAGGCCTACAATGAGCAGTTCTTC
d_call: NA
j_call: TRBJ2-1
v_call: TRBV5-1
clone_size: NA

cdr3_aa: CASSLTSGSSSYEQYF
cdr3_nt: TGTGCCAGCAGCTTGACAAGCGGGAGTAGCTCCTACGAGCAGTACTTC
d_call: TRBD2
j_call: TRBJ2-7
v_call: TRBV7-8
clone_size: NA